These T cell receptor beta chains were read from a single sample in a study of cytotoxic CD8 clonotypes in ibrutinib-treated CLL. The repertoire was sequenced with immunoSEQ multiplex PCR; TCRdb's copy has only in-frame clones and lacks some. This table has more than 200,000 clones, approximately 70% appearing once. The sequencing used PBMCs, collected after 12 months of ibrutinib treatment. The receptor source for this set is a human donor with chronic lymphocytic leukemia. Both conserved end residues are part of each CDR3. The D gene is left open where the match is weak. The size entry is marked missing in some rows and otherwise reads once, few, many or a size class.

clone size	V gene	J gene	D gene	CDR3 DNA	CDR3 protein
few	TRBV29-1	TRBJ1-3	NA	TGCAGCGTTGTCCAGGGCGCTGGAAACACCATATATTTT	CSVVQGAGNTIYF
NA	TRBV30	TRBJ1-1	NA	TGTGCCTGGAGTGTTGGTCCTCCGGGGACTGAAGCTTTCTTT	CAWSVGPPGTEAFF
many	TRBV4-3	TRBJ2-7	NA	TGCGCCAGCAGCCAAGCAGGTGCGGGATCGTCCTACGAGCAGTACTTC	CASSQAGAGSSYEQYF
NA	TRBV7-6	TRBJ2-3	NA	TGTGCCAGCAGCTTAGAAGTGAGCACAGATACGCAGTATTTT	CASSLEVSTDTQYF
NA	TRBV5-1	TRBJ2-7	NA	TGCGCCAGCAGCTTGGTAGGGACAAACTCCTACGAGCAGTACTTC	CASSLVGTNSYEQYF
NA	TRBV7-2	TRBJ2-3	NA	TGTGCCAGCAGCATGCGAAGGGCGGCAGATACGCAGTATTTT	CASSMRRAADTQYF
NA	TRBV27	TRBJ2-5	TRBD2	TGTGCCAGCAGTCCGACTAGCGGGGGCCAAGAGACCCAGTACTTC	CASSPTSGGQETQYF
NA	TRBV18	TRBJ2-7	NA	TGTGCCAGCTCACCTGGAGATTCACTACCGGCCTACGAGCAGTACTTC	CASSPGDSLPAYEQYF
NA	TRBV28	TRBJ1-3	NA	TGTGCCAGCAGTTTGGACAGCCTTGGAAACACCATATATTTT	CASSLDSLGNTIYF
NA	TRBV4-3	TRBJ2-7	NA	TGCGCCAGCAGCCAAGGGGGGGCCGCAGTTGAGCAGTACTTC	CASSQGGAAVEQYF
NA	TRBV6-5	TRBJ2-1	TRBD1	TGTGCCAGCAGTTTCGTAGGGACAGGGGGCGATGAGCAGTTCTTC	CASSFVGTGGDEQFF
NA	TRBV28	TRBJ1-5	NA	TGTGCCAGCAGCCCTTGGGGAGGGGATAATCAGCCCCAGCATTTT	CASSPWGGDNQPQHF
NA	TRBV7-2	TRBJ1-5	NA	TGTGCCAGCAGTGTTCGAGGGGTGACGGGCAATCAGCCCCAGCATTTT	CASSVRGVTGNQPQHF
few	TRBV7-3	TRBJ1-5	NA	TGTGCCAGCAGCTTATCTCCCGGGGATGGTCAGCCCCAGCATTTT	CASSLSPGDGQPQHF
NA	TRBV7-3	TRBJ1-2	NA	TGTGCCAGCAGCTTAGGTGACGACGGAAGCTATGGCTACACCTTC	CASSLGDDGSYGYTF
NA	TRBV19	TRBJ2-6	NA	TGTGCCAGTAGCGGCAGTTCTGGGGCCAACGTCCTGACTTTC	CASSGSSGANVLTF
NA	TRBV18	TRBJ1-1	TRBD1	TGTGCCAGCTCAACTCAGGGGGAGAGGGCTGAAGCTTTCTTT	CASSTQGERAEAFF
NA	TRBV30	TRBJ1-1	NA	TGTGCCTGGAGTGGATATTGGCCTATGGGGACTGAAGCTTTCTTT	CAWSGYWPMGTEAFF
NA	TRBV7-3	TRBJ1-6	TRBD1	TGTGCCAGCAGCTTAAAGGGGGCCAATAATTCACCCCTCCACTTT	CASSLKGANNSPLHF
NA	TRBV28	TRBJ2-7	TRBD2	TGTGCCAGCAGTTTTCGTAGCATGCGGGAGGGCCTCTACGAGCAGTACTTC	CASSFRSMREGLYEQYF
NA	TRBV7-6	TRBJ2-2	NA	TGTGCCAGCAGCTTAGTGGCGAACACCGGGGAGCTGTTTTTT	CASSLVANTGELFF
NA	TRBV7-2	TRBJ2-1	NA	TGTGCCAGCAGCAGCTCGGGACCCTTCCACAATGAGCAGTTCTTC	CASSSSGPFHNEQFF
NA	TRBV7-3	TRBJ1-2	TRBD1	TGTGCCAGCGGAACAGGGGATACCCATGGCTACACCTTC	CASGTGDTHGYTF
few	TRBV30	TRBJ1-2	TRBD1	TGTGCCTGGCCGGGACAGGGGGGGCTGGGCTACACCTTC	CAWPGQGGLGYTF
NA	TRBV4-1	TRBJ1-5	NA	TGCGCCAGCAGCCAAGATTGGTTGGAGCCCCAGCATTTT	CASSQDWLEPQHF
NA	TRBV6-4	TRBJ2-1	TRBD2	TGTGCCACCGCGTCTAGCGGGAGGGCCAGGGATGAGCAGTTCTTC	CATASSGRARDEQFF
NA	TRBV25-1	TRBJ1-4	TRBD1	TGTGCCAGCAGACGGGACAGAGGGGCTGAAAAACTGTTTTTT	CASRRDRGAEKLFF
NA	TRBV6-5	TRBJ1-6	NA	TGTGCCAGCAAGCCGGGGCCCGCTTATAATTCACCCCTCCACTTT	CASKPGPAYNSPLHF
few	TRBV4-3	TRBJ2-6	NA	TGCGCCAGCAGCCAGCCCGACAGCAGCTCTGGGGCCAACGTCCTGACTTTC	CASSQPDSSSGANVLTF
few	TRBV9	TRBJ1-3	NA	TGTGCCAGTGCGAGTGAGCCATCCAGGGGTTCCTCTGGAAACACCATATATTTT	CASASEPSRGSSGNTIYF
NA	TRBV5-6	TRBJ2-1	TRBD2	TGTGCCAGCAGCTCGTTAGCGGGGAGCTCCTACAATGAGCAGTTCTTC	CASSSLAGSSYNEQFF
NA	TRBV28	TRBJ1-5	NA	TGTGCCAGCGGTATTGGCGACCTAAGCCGTCAGCATTTT	CASGIGDLSRQHF
NA	TRBV6-1	TRBJ1-4	TRBD1	TGTGCCAGCAGTGCGGGACAGCAGACAACTAATGAAAAACTGTTTTTT	CASSAGQQTTNEKLFF
NA	TRBV29-1	TRBJ2-7	TRBD1	TGCAGCGTTGTAGTGGGACAGGTAGAGCAGTACTTC	CSVVVGQVEQYF
NA	TRBV6-1	TRBJ2-1	NA	TGTGCCAGCAGTGTAGGGGCAGGGTCCTACAATGAGCAGTTCTTC	CASSVGAGSYNEQFF
NA	TRBV7-2	TRBJ2-3	TRBD2	TGTGCCAGCAGCCCCACGCGTGGCGGGAGGGCCACAGATACGCAGTATTTT	CASSPTRGGRATDTQYF
NA	TRBV2	TRBJ2-7	TRBD2	TGTGCCAGCAGTGAAGCAGGACTAGCGGGGGGGCGTCTCTACGAGCAGTACTTC	CASSEAGLAGGRLYEQYF
NA	TRBV18	TRBJ1-2	NA	TGTGCCAGCTCACCAGCCAGATACTATGGCTACACCTTC	CASSPARYYGYTF
NA	TRBV30	TRBJ1-4	NA	TGTGCCTGGAGTCCAACTAATGAAAAACTGTTTTTT	CAWSPTNEKLFF
NA	TRBV20-1	TRBJ2-3	TRBD2	TGCAGTGCACAACTAGCGGCTACGCAGTATTTT	CSAQLAATQYF
NA	TRBV18	TRBJ1-5	TRBD1	TGTGCCAGCTCACCCCCAGGGGGCGTAGGGCAGCCCCAGCATTTT	CASSPPGGVGQPQHF
NA	TRBV2	TRBJ1-2	TRBD1	TGTGCCAGCAGTGGGGACAGAAACGGCTACACCTTC	CASSGDRNGYTF
few	TRBV6-5	TRBJ1-5	NA	TGTGCCAGCAGAACCCAGGGGACTCAGCCCCAGCATTTT	CASRTQGTQPQHF
once	TRBV5-1	TRBJ1-3	NA	TGCGCCAGCAGCTTGATTCCAGGGGTGGCTGGAAACACCATATATTTT	CASSLIPGVAGNTIYF
few	TRBV7-9	TRBJ1-2	NA	TGTGCCAGCAGCTGGGGAGGGGATGGCTACACCTTC	CASSWGGDGYTF
NA	TRBV28	TRBJ1-3	NA	TGTGCCAGCAGGCCCCAGGGGATTGGAAACACCATATATTTT	CASRPQGIGNTIYF
NA	TRBV7-2	TRBJ1-5	NA	TGTGCCAGCAGCTTTGGGATAAACAATCAGCCCCAGCATTTT	CASSFGINNQPQHF
NA	TRBV29-1	TRBJ2-3	NA	TGCAGCGCGTCCGCGGAGACAGATACGCAGTATTTT	CSASAETDTQYF
NA	TRBV19	TRBJ1-1	NA	TGTGCCAGTAGTATAGATCTGAGGGGCACTGAAGCTTTCTTT	CASSIDLRGTEAFF
NA	TRBV7-2	TRBJ2-7	NA	TGTGCCAGCAGCACCCCTGGGAAGGGGCGCACTTCCCCCTACGAGCAGTACTTC	CASSTPGKGRTSPYEQYF
NA	TRBV5-1	TRBJ1-2	TRBD1	TGCGCCAGCAGCTTAAGACAGGGGAGTGAGAATGGCTACACCTTC	CASSLRQGSENGYTF
NA	TRBV15	TRBJ1-5	NA	TGTGCCACCAGCAGAGATAAGGGAGGGGGGCCCCAGCATTTT	CATSRDKGGGPQHF
NA	TRBV6-7	TRBJ2-7	TRBD1	TGTGCCAGCAGTTTAGGACAGGGGTTTCCCTACGAGCAGTACTTC	CASSLGQGFPYEQYF
NA	TRBV30	TRBJ1-5	TRBD1	TGTGCCTGGCAGACAGGGTTCGCTCAGCCCCAGCATTTT	CAWQTGFAQPQHF
NA	TRBV5-1	TRBJ1-1	NA	TGCGCCAGCACCTTGTCAGGGGCGAACACTGAAGCTTTCTTT	CASTLSGANTEAFF